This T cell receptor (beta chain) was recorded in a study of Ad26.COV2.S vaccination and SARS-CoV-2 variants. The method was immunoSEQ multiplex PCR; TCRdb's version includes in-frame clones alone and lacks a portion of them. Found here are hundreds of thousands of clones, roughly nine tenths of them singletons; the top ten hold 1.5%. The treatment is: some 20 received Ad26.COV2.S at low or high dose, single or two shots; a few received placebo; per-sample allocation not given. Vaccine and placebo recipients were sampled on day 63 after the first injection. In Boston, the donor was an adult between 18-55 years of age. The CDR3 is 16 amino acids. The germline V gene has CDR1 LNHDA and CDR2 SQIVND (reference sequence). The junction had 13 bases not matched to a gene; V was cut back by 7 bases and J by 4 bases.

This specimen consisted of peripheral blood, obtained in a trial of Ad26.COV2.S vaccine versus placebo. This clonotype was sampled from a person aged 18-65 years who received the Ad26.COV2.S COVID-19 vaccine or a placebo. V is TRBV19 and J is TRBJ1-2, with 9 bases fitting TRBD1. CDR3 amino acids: CASTIAGTGYIYGYTF. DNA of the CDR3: TGTGCCAGTACCATCGCGGGGACAGGGTATATCTATGGCTACACCTTC.